This T cell receptor beta chain derives from a study of OX40 agonist ivuxolimab in advanced cancers. General notes on the study: Ivuxolimab was a fully human IgG2 agonistic monoclonal antibody targeting the costimulatory receptor OX40 (CD134). Intravenous ivuxolimab was administered to patients every 2 weeks at six dose levels: 0.01, 0.1, 0.3, 1.5, 3 and 10 mg/kg. Of the approximately 50 dose-escalation patients, hepatocellular carcinoma was present in about 19, melanoma in approximately 15, renal cell carcinoma in 9 and head and neck cancer in 9. A male proportion of roughly 80% and a mean age of about 60 years, ranging from about 20 to 79, were recorded for the dose-escalation cohort. Patients were allowed to have had prior anti-PD-1, anti-PD-L1 or anti-CTLA-4 therapy, and 40% to 45% of the dose-escalation patients had been treated with checkpoint inhibitors. Three dose-escalation patients achieved partial responses, one with hepatocellular carcinoma and two with cutaneous melanoma. The point of sequencing TCRbeta in the periphery was to test whether ivuxolimab changed TCR sequence diversity and drove clonal T-cell expansion. The monotherapy dose-escalation portion (N of about 50 patients) of the phase I ivuxolimab trial is reported in the paper. Beyond this particular receptor, the publication reports: Low levels of normalized T-cell clonal expansion were also seen in some patients who did not respond. At doses of 0.1 to 3.0 mg/kg, clonal expansion of both CD4+ and CD8+ blood T cells was observed from baseline to week 6. The antigen specificity of the peripheral T cells that underwent clonal expansion was not determined. On average, CD8+ T cells showed more expanded clones than CD4+ T cells after ivuxolimab. In the 0.1-3.0 mg/kg groups, partial responders were among the patients with the lowest normalized peripheral clonal expansion, particularly in CD8+ T cells.

Patients with autoimmune disease history or receiving systemic immunosuppression were excluded from the trial. Peripheral blood for TCR sequencing was drawn from every dose cohort at baseline, at cycle 4 day 1 and at cycle 7 day 1. The samples were taken from a phase I, first-in-human, multicenter, open-label dose-escalation trial of ivuxolimab. Adults with locally advanced or metastatic melanoma, renal cell carcinoma, hepatocellular carcinoma or head and neck squamous cell carcinoma were enrolled in the trial. Before TCR sequencing, CD4+ T cells and CD8+ T cells from peripheral blood were sorted into separate populations. CDR1 and CDR2 are drawn from the germline V gene: LGHNA, YSLEER. Taken from cysteine to phenylalanine, the CDR3 has 15 residues. Of the read, only the CDR3 DNA is kept; its 45 bases are in frame from base 1. V and J lose 1 base and 2 bases, and a span of 12 bases separates them.

For sequencing of the TCRbeta CDR3 region, genomic DNA was extracted from the sorted cells. The immunoSEQ Assay was used to sequence the TCRbeta CDR3 regions. Entries here come from immuneACCESS through TCRdb and include only in-frame sequences with V and J called. Some clones fail to appear in such tables; in the studies checked, an unresolved V gene covers under half of the shortfall, and the cause of the remainder is unknown. Recorded for this sample are 81,000 or so clones; around 93% of them occurred a single time. 13% to 15% of the sample is held by the ten biggest clonotypes. As regards this clone: Which antigen it targets is not known. Base quality data are lacking; no much larger clone is found one base away.

The chain is assembled from TRBV4-3 and TRBJ2-7; TRBD2 is a possible D gene, resting on 6 matching bases. The clonotype comes from an adult with an advanced solid tumor such as melanoma, head and neck, liver or kidney cancer. The material was CD4+ or CD8+ T cells sorted from blood, obtained in a trial of the OX40 agonist ivuxolimab. Here is the DNA: TGCGCCAGCAGCCAAGTGGGGGACTCAACCTACGAGCAGTACTTC. It specifies CASSQVGDSTYEQYF.